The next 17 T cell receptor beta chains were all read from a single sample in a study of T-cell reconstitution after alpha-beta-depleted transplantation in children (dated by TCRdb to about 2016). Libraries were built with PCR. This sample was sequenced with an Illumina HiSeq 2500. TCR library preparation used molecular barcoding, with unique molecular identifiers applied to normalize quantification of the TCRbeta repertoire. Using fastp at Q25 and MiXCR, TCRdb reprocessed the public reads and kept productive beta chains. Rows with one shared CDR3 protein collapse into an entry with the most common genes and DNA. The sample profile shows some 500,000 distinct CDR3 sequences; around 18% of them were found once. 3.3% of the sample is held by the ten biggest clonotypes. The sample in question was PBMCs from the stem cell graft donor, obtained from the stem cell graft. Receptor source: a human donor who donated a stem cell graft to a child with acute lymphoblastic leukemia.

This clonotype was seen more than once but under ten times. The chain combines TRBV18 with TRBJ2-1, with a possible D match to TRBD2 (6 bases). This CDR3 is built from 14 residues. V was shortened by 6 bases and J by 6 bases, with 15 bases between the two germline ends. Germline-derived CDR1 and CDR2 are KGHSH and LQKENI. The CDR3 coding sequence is TGTGCCAGCTCGCCTATATTGGGGGGCAATGAGCAGTTCTTC. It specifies CASSPILGGNEQFF.

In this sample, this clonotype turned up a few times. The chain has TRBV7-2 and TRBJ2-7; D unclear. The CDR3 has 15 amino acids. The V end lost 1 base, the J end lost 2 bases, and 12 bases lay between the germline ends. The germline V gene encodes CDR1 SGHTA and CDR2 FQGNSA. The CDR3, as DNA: TGTGCCAGCAGCTTAGAACAAGGCGCCCCCTACGAGCAGTACTTC. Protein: CASSLEQGAPYEQYF.

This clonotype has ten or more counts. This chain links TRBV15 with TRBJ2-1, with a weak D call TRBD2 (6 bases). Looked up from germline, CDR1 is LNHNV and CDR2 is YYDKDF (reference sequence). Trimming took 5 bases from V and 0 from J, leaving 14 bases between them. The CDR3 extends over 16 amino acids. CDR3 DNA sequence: TGTGCCACCAGCGGCTATAGCGGCAGCTCCTACAATGAGCAGTTCTTC. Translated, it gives CATSGYSGSSYNEQFF. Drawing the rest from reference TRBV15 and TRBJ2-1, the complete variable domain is DAMVIQNPRYQVTQFGKPVTLSCSQTLNHNVMYWYQQKSSQAPKLLFHYYDKDFNNEADTPDNFQSRRPNTSFCFLDIRSPGLGDTAMYLCATSGYSGSSYNEQFFGPGTRLTVL.

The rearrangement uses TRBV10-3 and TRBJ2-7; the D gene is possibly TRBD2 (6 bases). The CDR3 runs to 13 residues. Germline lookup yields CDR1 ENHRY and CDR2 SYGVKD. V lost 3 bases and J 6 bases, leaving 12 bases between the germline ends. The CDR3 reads CAISDEGGGEQYF. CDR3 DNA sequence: TGTGCCATCAGTGACGAGGGAGGAGGCGAGCAGTACTTC.

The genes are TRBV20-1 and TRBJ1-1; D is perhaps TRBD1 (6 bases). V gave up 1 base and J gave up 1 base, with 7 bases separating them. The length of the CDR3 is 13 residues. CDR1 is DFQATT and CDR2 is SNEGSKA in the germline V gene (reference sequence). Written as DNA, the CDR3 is TGCAGTGCTAGAGGGGACACGAACACTGAAGCTTTCTTT. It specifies CSARGDTNTEAFF.

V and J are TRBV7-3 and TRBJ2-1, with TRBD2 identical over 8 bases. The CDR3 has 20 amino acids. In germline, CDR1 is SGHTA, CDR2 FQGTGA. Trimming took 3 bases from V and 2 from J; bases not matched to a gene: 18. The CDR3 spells CASSLNPTAGERGPYNEQFF. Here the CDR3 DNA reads TGTGCCAGCAGCTTGAACCCGACAGCGGGGGAGAGGGGACCCTACAATGAGCAGTTCTTC.

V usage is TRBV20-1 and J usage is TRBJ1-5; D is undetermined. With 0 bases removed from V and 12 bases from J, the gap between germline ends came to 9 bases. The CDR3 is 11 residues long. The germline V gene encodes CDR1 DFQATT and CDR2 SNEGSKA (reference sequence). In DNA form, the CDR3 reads TGCAGTGCTAGAGATCGACTTGGCCAGCATTTT. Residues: CSARDRLGQHF.

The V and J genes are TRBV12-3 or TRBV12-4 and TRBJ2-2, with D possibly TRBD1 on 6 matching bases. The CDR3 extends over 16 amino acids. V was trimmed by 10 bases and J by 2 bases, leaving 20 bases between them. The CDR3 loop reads CATVPPGAINTGELFF. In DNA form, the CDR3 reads TGTGCCACCGTCCCTCCAGGGGCCATAAACACCGGGGAGCTGTTTTTT.

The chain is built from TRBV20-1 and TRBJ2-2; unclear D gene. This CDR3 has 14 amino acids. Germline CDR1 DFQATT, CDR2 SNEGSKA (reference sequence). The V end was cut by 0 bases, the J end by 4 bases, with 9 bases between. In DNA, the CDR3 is TGCAGTGCTAGAGATCGGCCCATCACCGGGGAGCTGTTTTTT. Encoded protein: CSARDRPITGELFF.

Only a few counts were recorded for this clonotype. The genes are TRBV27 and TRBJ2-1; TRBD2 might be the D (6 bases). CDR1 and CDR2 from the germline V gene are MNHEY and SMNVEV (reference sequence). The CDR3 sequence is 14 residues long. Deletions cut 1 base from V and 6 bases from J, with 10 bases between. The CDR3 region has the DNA TGTGCCAGCAGTTTATTCCCCGGGAGCAATGAGCAGTTCTTC. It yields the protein CASSLFPGSNEQFF.

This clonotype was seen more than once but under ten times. CDR3 coding DNA: TGCGCCAGCAGCACACAGGGGCAAGAGACCCAGTACTTC. This translates into CASSTQGQETQYF. The rearrangement uses TRBV5-1 and TRBJ2-5; TRBD1 agrees at 7 bases. This CDR3 comprises 13 residues. Germline lookup yields CDR1 SGHRS and CDR2 YFSETQ. V lost 4 bases to trimming and J lost 2 bases; unmatched junction nucleotides: 2.

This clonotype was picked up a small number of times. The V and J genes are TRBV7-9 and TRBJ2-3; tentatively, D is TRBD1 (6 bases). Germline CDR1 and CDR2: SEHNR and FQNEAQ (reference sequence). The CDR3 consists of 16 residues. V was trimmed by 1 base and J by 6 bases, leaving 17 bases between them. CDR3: CASSLELGTGHDTQYF. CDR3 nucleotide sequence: TGTGCCAGCAGCTTAGAATTAGGGACGGGACATGATACGCAGTATTTT.

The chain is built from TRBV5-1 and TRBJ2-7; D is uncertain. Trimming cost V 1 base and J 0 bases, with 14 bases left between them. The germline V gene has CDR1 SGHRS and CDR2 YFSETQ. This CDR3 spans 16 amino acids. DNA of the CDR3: TGCGCCAGCAGCTTGCTGGACGGCGGTGCCTCCTACGAGCAGTACTTC. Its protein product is CASSLLDGGASYEQYF.

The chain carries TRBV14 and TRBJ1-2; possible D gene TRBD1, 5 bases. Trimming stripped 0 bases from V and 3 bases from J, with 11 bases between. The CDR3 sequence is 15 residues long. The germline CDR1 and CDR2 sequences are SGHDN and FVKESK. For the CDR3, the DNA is TGTGCCAGCAGCCAAGATAGGGGAGGCTACTATGGCTACACCTTC. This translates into CASSQDRGGYYGYTF.

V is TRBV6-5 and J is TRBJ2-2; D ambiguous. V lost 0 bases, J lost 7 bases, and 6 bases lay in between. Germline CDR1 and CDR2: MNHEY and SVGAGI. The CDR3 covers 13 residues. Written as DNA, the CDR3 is TGTGCCAGCAGTTACTCGAAGGGCGGGGAGCTGTTTTTT. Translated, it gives CASSYSKGGELFF.

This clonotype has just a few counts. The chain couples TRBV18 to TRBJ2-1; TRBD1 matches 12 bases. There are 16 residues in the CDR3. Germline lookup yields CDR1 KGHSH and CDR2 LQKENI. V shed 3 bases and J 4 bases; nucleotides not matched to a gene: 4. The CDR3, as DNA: TGTGCCAGCTCACCCCTGGGACAGGGGGCTTACAATGAGCAGTTCTTC. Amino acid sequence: CASSPLGQGAYNEQFF.

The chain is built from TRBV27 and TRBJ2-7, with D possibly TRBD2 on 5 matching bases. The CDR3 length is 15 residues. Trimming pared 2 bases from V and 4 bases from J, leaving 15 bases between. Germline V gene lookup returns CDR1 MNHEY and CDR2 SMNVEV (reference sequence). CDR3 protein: CASSLEGFTEYEQYF. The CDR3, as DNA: TGTGCCAGCAGTTTAGAGGGATTCACCGAGTACGAGCAGTACTTC.